This record covers a single T cell receptor (beta chain). Its target antigen remains unknown. No much larger clone exists at a distance of one base, and base qualities are not known. These data belong to a study of patients and donors after allogeneic stem cell transplantation (dated by TCRdb to about 2020). Library generation was performed with RT-PCR. Sequenced using a NextSeq 550. The public reads were reprocessed in TCRdb via fastp at Q25 and MiXCR, keeping in-frame beta chains. Rows matching on CDR3 protein sequence are summarized as one entry with the most common DNA and genes. The table for this sample lists about 150,000 distinct CDR3 sequences; nearly 25% of them were counted only once. In total, the top ten clones hold roughly a quarter of the sample. The V end loses 0 bases and the J end loses 5 bases, and a stretch of 9 bases separates them. The CDR3 runs 14 residues from the cysteine to the phenylalanine. The sequence is cut down to CDR3 DNA, 42 bases in frame from base 1. From the germline V gene, CDR1 is SGHRS and CDR2 is YFSETQ.

This TCR derives from a human donor who was either an allogeneic HSCT recipient or a stem cell or donor lymphocyte infusion donor (not recorded which). It is not recorded whose cells these are; they may come from a transplant donor. The V and J genes are TRBV5-1 and TRBJ2-1; a tentative D call is TRBD2 (5 bases match). Input material: blood, either unsorted or a sorted T cell fraction (not recorded which). The CDR3 loop reads CASSLVGGDNEQFF. The DNA sequence is TGCGCCAGCAGCTTGGTAGGAGGCGACAATGAGCAGTTCTTC.